These 22 T cell receptor beta chains originate from one sample sequenced in a study of T-cell memory formation after mild COVID-19. MiXCR, applied by TCRdb to the 5' RACE reads, yields one record per CDR3 protein. The sample includes about 130,000 distinct CDR3 sequences, roughly 6% seen only once; the top ten take 2% to 2.5%. Specimen: PBMCs or a T cell subset sorted from them (not recorded which). All receptors derive from an adult woman who had mild COVID-19 (a few samples of this study predate the infection). Cell type and time point are not known.

The V and J genes are TRBV12-3 or TRBV12-4 and TRBJ1-6; no firm D call. The length of the CDR3 is 15 residues. The V end was cut by 5 bases, the J end by 3 bases, with 11 bases between. The CDR3 DNA reads as TGTGCCAGCAGTCCCCAAGCGAACTATAATTCACCCCTCCACTTT. It is translated as CASSPQANYNSPLHF.

The chain uses TRBV9 and TRBJ1-2; TRBD1 agrees at 12 bases. Unmatched junction bases numbered 12, after V lost 4 bases and J lost 2 bases. Germline CDR1 reads SGDLS; CDR2 reads YYNGEE. CDR3 length: 18 amino acids. The CDR3, as DNA: TGTGCCAGCAGCTCTCCTACCGGGGACAGGGGGCGGAACTATGGCTACACCTTC. This encodes CASSSPTGDRGRNYGYTF.

This clonotype was observed many times. The rearrangement joins TRBV20-1 to TRBJ2-5; 10 bases are a match to TRBD2. The CDR3 runs 17 residues. The V gene's germline CDR1 is DFQATT and CDR2 SNEGSKA (reference sequence). In DNA, the CDR3 is TGCAGGGTAGATGGATGGGGACTAGCGAGTCCCCAAGAGACCCAGTACTTC. Its translation is CRVDGWGLASPQETQYF.

This clonotype has a count of ten or more. The chain combines TRBV5-1 with TRBJ2-4; D is uncertain. The germline V and J ends were trimmed by 0 bases and 8 bases, with 12 bases remaining between them. Per germline, CDR1 SGHRS and CDR2 YFSETQ. The CDR3 has 14 residues. The CDR3 DNA is TGCGCCAGCAGCTTGGATCTTATGAAAGACATTCAGTACTTC. Its protein is CASSLDLMKDIQYF.

The table lists this clonotype with a few counts. This chain joins TRBV4-1 and TRBJ2-1; perhaps TRBD1 as D (5 bases). V lost 3 bases, J lost 6 bases, and 12 bases lay in between. CDR3 size: 14 residues. CDR1 and CDR2 (germline): MGHRA, YSYEKL. The CDR3 reads CASSQVAQGNEQFF. CDR3 DNA: TGCGCCAGCAGCCAGGTCGCCCAGGGCAATGAGCAGTTCTTC.

The chain uses TRBV9 and TRBJ2-1; the D gene could be TRBD1 or TRBD2 (5 bases each). V lost 4 bases, J lost 6 bases, and 20 bases lay in between. Germline V CDR1 and CDR2: SGDLS, YYNGEE. The CDR3 has 16 residues. CDR3 sequence: CASSPGWGRVSNEQFF. For the CDR3, the DNA is TGTGCCAGCAGCCCGGGATGGGGCAGGGTAAGCAATGAGCAGTTCTTC. Filled out from reference TRBV9 and TRBJ2-1, the complete variable domain reads DSGVTQTPKHLITATGQRVTLRCSPRSGDLSVYWYQQSLDQGLQFLIQYYNGEERAKGNILERFSAQQFPDLHSELNLSSLELGDSALYFCASSPGWGRVSNEQFFGPGTRLTVL.

This clonotype has at least ten counts. V usage is TRBV15 and J usage is TRBJ2-5; 12 nucleotides line up with TRBD2. From germline, CDR1 is LNHNV and CDR2 YYDKDF (reference sequence). V was clipped by 0 bases and J by 5 bases; unmatched bases: 4. This CDR3 has 16 residues. The CDR3 reads CATSRDQGLAGETQYF. The CDR3 DNA reads TGTGCCACCAGCAGAGATCAGGGACTAGCGGGTGAGACCCAGTACTTC.

This clonotype was counted only a few times. The chain couples TRBV5-1 to TRBJ2-7, with D possibly TRBD1 on 6 matching bases. The CDR3 covers 13 residues. Looked up from germline, CDR1 is SGHRS and CDR2 is YFSETQ. Between the trimmed V and J ends, which lost 4 bases and 2 bases, there was a span of 10 bases. The CDR3 DNA sequence: TGCGCCAGCAGCCCCAGGGGTACCTACGAGCAGTACTTC. Its protein is CASSPRGTYEQYF. Full variable domain (outside the CDR3, taken from reference TRBV5-1 and TRBJ2-7): KAGVTQTPRYLIKTRGQQVTLSCSPISGHRSVSWYQQTPGQGLQFLFEYFSETQRNKGNFPGRFSGRQFSNSRSEMNVSTLELGDSALYLCASSPRGTYEQYFGPGTRLTVT.

The chain is built from TRBV7-3 and TRBJ2-5, with D possibly being TRBD2 (6 bases). The CDR3 spans 15 residues. Trimming shortened V by 10 bases and J by 10 bases, and 28 bases separated the two germline ends. Germline-derived CDR1 and CDR2 are SGHTA and FQGTGA. The CDR3 reads CATPKEGLTPGVQYF. CDR3 nucleotides: TGTGCCACCCCCAAAGAGGGACTCACTCCGGGAGTCCAGTACTTC.

This clonotype was seen a handful of times. The rearrangement uses TRBV12-3 or TRBV12-4 and TRBJ1-6, with D perhaps TRBD1 (6 bases). V lost 5 bases and J lost 6, with 17 bases in between. The CDR3 extends over 16 amino acids. CDR3 protein: CASSRSGGQGNSPLHF. The CDR3 nucleotides are TGTGCCAGCAGTCGAAGTGGGGGGCAGGGTAATTCACCCCTCCACTTT.

The CDR3 bases are TGCAGTGCCGATTCGGGACAGGGAGGTCAGCCCCAGCATTTT. This sequence encodes CSADSGQGGQPQHF. The rearrangement links TRBV20-1 to TRBJ1-5; 9 positions agree with TRBD1. J was trimmed by 6 bases and V by 6 bases; bases with no gene match: 9. This CDR3 is 14 amino acids long. The germline gives CDR1 DFQATT, CDR2 SNEGSKA (reference sequence).

Ten or more counts support this clonotype. J is TRBJ2-7 and V is TRBV15; D is possibly TRBD1 (6 bases). This CDR3 has 14 residues. The V end was cut by 4 bases, the J end by 7 bases, with 17 bases between. The V gene's germline CDR1 is LNHNV and CDR2 YYDKDF (reference sequence). CDR3 region: CATSIRQALGEQYF. The DNA of the CDR3 is TGTGCCACCAGCATTCGACAGGCCCTTGGGGAGCAGTACTTC.

This clonotype was observed a few times. The chain uses TRBV5-1 and TRBJ2-7; TRBD2 aligns across 9 bases. In germline, CDR1 is SGHRS, CDR2 YFSETQ. The CDR3 runs 14 residues. The V and J ends lost 7 bases and 1 base, in that order; junction bases with no gene match: 6. The CDR3 protein is CASASGAGSYEQYF. CDR3 bases: TGCGCCAGCGCTAGCGGGGCAGGGTCCTACGAGCAGTACTTC. The complete variable domain, with remaining parts taken from reference TRBV5-1 and TRBJ2-7, reads KAGVTQTPRYLIKTRGQQVTLSCSPISGHRSVSWYQQTPGQGLQFLFEYFSETQRNKGNFPGRFSGRQFSNSRSEMNVSTLELGDSALYLCASASGAGSYEQYFGPGTRLTVT.

V and J are TRBV6-5 and TRBJ2-7; TRBD2 might be the D (5 bases). The V gene's germline CDR1 is MNHEY and CDR2 SVGAGI. The CDR3 totals 13 residues. V was trimmed by 6 bases and J by 6 bases, leaving 15 bases between them. CDR3 amino acids: CASSSGTVFEQYF. The CDR3 DNA reads TGTGCCAGCAGCTCGGGAACAGTTTTCGAGCAGTACTTC.

There are a few counts of this clonotype. The genes are TRBV28 and TRBJ1-1, with D hard to call. Germline CDR1 MDHEN, CDR2 SYDVKM. V was pared by 6 bases and J by 2 bases, with 10 bases between. The CDR3 is 13 residues long. The DNA of the CDR3 is TGTGCCAGCAGACGTCAAGGTAACACTGAAGCTTTCTTT. It yields the protein CASRRQGNTEAFF.

The V and J genes are TRBV14 and TRBJ1-6; 12 bases agree with TRBD1. The CDR3 is 18 amino acids. V lost 0 bases to trimming and J lost 9 bases; unmatched junction nucleotides: 9. Germline V gene data show CDR1 as SGHDN and CDR2 as FVKESK. The CDR3 protein is CASSQDRGQGARSSPLHF. The CDR3 bases are TGTGCCAGCAGCCAAGACCGGGGACAGGGGGCGCGAAGTTCACCCCTCCACTTT.

This clonotype was counted at least ten times. This chain links TRBV28 with TRBJ2-3, with 7 bases that match TRBD1. J gave up 6 bases and V 5 bases, and 11 bases lay outside the gene matches. CDR3 size: 15 residues. Germline V gene sequence: CDR1 MDHEN, CDR2 SYDVKM. The CDR3: CASSPPDRLVDTQYF. CDR3 sequence (DNA): TGTGCCAGCAGTCCCCCGGACAGGTTGGTCGATACGCAGTATTTT.

The chain has TRBV20-1 and TRBJ1-4; no clear D gene. CDR3 size: 15 residues. Trimming took 0 bases from V and 3 from J, leaving 11 bases between them. CDR1 is DFQATT, CDR2 SNEGSKA, per germline (reference sequence). The CDR3 reads CSARDDGSPNEKLFF. CDR3 in DNA: TGCAGTGCTAGAGATGATGGGAGTCCTAATGAAAAACTGTTTTTT.

The chain is built from TRBV5-1 and TRBJ2-1; 7 nucleotides align to TRBD2. Unmatched junction bases numbered 8, after V lost 2 bases and J lost 3 bases. Per germline, CDR1 SGHRS and CDR2 YFSETQ. CDR3 length equals 16 residues. The CDR3: CASSFTGGGYYNEQFF. For the CDR3, the DNA is TGCGCCAGCAGCTTTACCGGCGGGGGATACTACAATGAGCAGTTCTTC.

This clonotype was recorded a few times. V is TRBV4-2 and J is TRBJ2-5, with D unclear. Germline loops: CDR1 LGHNA, CDR2 YNFKEQ. The V gene lost 2 bases and the J gene lost 1 base, with 14 bases spanning the gap. This CDR3 contains 16 residues. CDR3 protein: CASSQTSRRFQETQYF. The DNA for the CDR3 is TGTGCCAGCAGCCAAACCTCGCGGCGGTTCCAAGAGACCCAGTACTTC.

This clonotype was observed a few times. V is TRBV5-1 and J is TRBJ2-1; 12 positions agree with TRBD2. The junction had 8 bases not matched to a gene; V was cut back by 1 base and J by 6 bases. This CDR3 contains 17 residues. CDR1 is SGHRS and CDR2 is YFSETQ in the germline V gene. The CDR3 protein is CASSLSPLAGGRNEQFF. The CDR3 region has the DNA TGCGCCAGCAGCTTGTCCCCGCTAGCGGGGGGGCGCAATGAGCAGTTCTTC.

V and J are TRBV5-1 and TRBJ2-2, with 11 bases identical to TRBD2. V was pared by 1 base and J by 6 bases, with 5 bases of the junction left unmatched. Germline values: CDR1 SGHRS, CDR2 YFSETQ. The CDR3 extends over 16 amino acids. CDR3 nucleotides: TGCGCCAGCAGCTTGACTAGCGGGAGCGAGGCCGGGGAGCTGTTTTTT. Amino acids: CASSLTSGSEAGELFF.